The TCR beta chain under discussion was sequenced for a study of cytomegalovirus exposure and HLA in healthy donors. The primer mix had 60 Vbeta and 13 Jbeta primers. Using immunoSEQ multiplex PCR, the repertoire was profiled, and TCRdb retains in-frame clones only, with some absent. The sample lists fewer than 130,000 clones; 80% to 85% were seen once. Germline V CDR1 and CDR2: SGHRS, YFSETQ. The junction had 2 bases not matched to a gene; V was cut back by 4 bases and J by 0 bases. The CDR3 spans 15 residues. The source is an older woman in good health and CMV-seropositive. What was sequenced was PBMCs. The gene calls are TRBV5-1 and TRBJ2-3; 10 bases map to TRBD1. This CDR3 is CASSAGQGSTDTQYF. The CDR3 DNA follows: TGCGCCAGCAGCGCGGGACAGGGGAGCACAGATACGCAGTATTTT.